This entry features one T cell receptor beta chain sequence. This sample stems from a study of blood T cell repertoires in COVID-19. Study information: Whether acute or convalescent, the COVID-19 samples came from the United States, Italy and Spain. T cells, B-cell-depleted T cells, or PBMCs supplied cDNA or gDNA.

Authors' processing steps: Cell counts per sample came from amplifying reference gene primers. Produced via immunoSEQ multiplex PCR; TCRdb's table is partial and in-frame only. V, J and clone size are taken as reported in that table, and D and trimming were inferred from the DNA itself. The table records under 200,000 clones, about 90% of them present only once. The CDR3 extends over 16 amino acids. Germline CDR1 SGHDT, CDR2 YYEEEE. V lost 1 base to trimming and J lost 0 bases, with 8 bases between them. The sequenced material came from peripheral blood. This sequence joins TRBV5-6 and TRBJ1-6; unclear D gene. This TCR was sampled from a man in his forties or fifties with active or convalescent COVID-19. CDR3 nucleotide sequence: TGTGCCAGCAGCTTGATGGGGAGCTCCTATAATTCACCCCTCCACTTT. As protein: CASSLMGSSYNSPLHF.